This T cell receptor (beta chain) comes out of a study of shared clonotypes between healthy human individuals. Study overall: Every donor yielded three CD4 naive, three CD4 memory, two CD8 naive and one CD8 memory plate.

It was at deep level that the assay was run. Genomic DNA of every subset was divided equally among multiple immunoSEQ plates. The data were produced by immunoSEQ multiplex PCR, yet TCRdb's version contains in-frame clones alone and is incomplete. The table has 850,000 to 1,200,000 clones, about 80% seen once. This clone has only one observation. Looked up from germline, CDR1 is MGHRA and CDR2 is YSYEKL. J lost 4 bases, V lost 7 bases, and 3 bases had no gene match. This CDR3 comprises 13 residues. The receptor's source is a man aged 18 to 35 in good health. Sequenced: memory CD4+ T cells sorted from blood. Subset denoted: CD45RA-negative fraction. The chain uses TRBV4-1 and TRBJ2-3; 9 bases agree with TRBD2. DNA for the CDR3: TGCGCCAGCAATGGCGGGGGGGCAGATACGCAGTATTTT. Its protein product is CASNGGGADTQYF.